Presented here are 7 T cell receptor beta chains from one specimen sequenced in a study of cytomegalovirus exposure and HLA in healthy donors. Only in-frame clones appear in the TCRdb table, and some are missing; sequencing was by immunoSEQ multiplex PCR. Of some 180,000 clones detected, approximately 86% appear once; the ten largest clones hold 6% to 8%. Specimen: PBMCs. The receptors derive from a man in his thirties or forties in good health and CMV-seropositive.

V usage is TRBV19 and J usage is TRBJ1-1; D is uncertain. V gave up 5 bases and J gave up 1 base, with 8 bases separating them. Germline V gene data show CDR1 as LNHDA and CDR2 as SQIVND (reference sequence). This CDR3 comprises 13 residues. Here the CDR3 reads CASSLGQNTEAFF. The CDR3 nucleotides are TGTGCCAGTAGTTTAGGTCAGAACACTGAAGCTTTCTTT.

The rearrangement uses TRBV4-1 and TRBJ2-3, with unresolved D. Trimming pared 0 bases from V and 2 bases from J, leaving 9 bases between. Germline V gene data show CDR1 as MGHRA and CDR2 as YSYEKL. This CDR3 is 15 amino acids long. CDR3 amino acids: CASSQDGSSTDTQYF. The CDR3 coding sequence is TGCGCCAGCAGCCAAGATGGATCTTCCACAGATACGCAGTATTTT.

J is TRBJ2-3 and V is TRBV2; D perhaps matches TRBD1 (5 bases). V was cut by 2 bases and J by 4 bases, with 13 bases left in between. Looked up from germline, CDR1 is SNHLY and CDR2 is FYNNEI. This CDR3 contains 15 residues. CDR3: CASSEMQGWADTQYF. In DNA, the CDR3 is TGTGCCAGCAGTGAAATGCAGGGATGGGCAGATACGCAGTATTTT.

The CDR3, as DNA: TGTGCCAGCAGCTTTGCGGGGGCGGAGACCCAGTACTTC. This codes for CASSFAGAETQYF. The chain has TRBV7-7 and TRBJ2-5, with D possibly TRBD2 on 7 matching bases. In germline, CDR1 is SSHAT, CDR2 FNYEAQ (reference sequence). The CDR3 loop spans 13 amino acids. The V gene lost 3 bases and the J gene lost 5 bases, with 10 bases spanning the gap.

The J gene is TRBJ1-3, the V gene TRBV7-2; D perhaps matches TRBD1 (5 bases). Trimming took off 5 bases at V and 0 bases at J, with 20 bases between the two ends. There are 18 residues in the CDR3. Germline assignment: CDR1 SGHTA and CDR2 FQGNSA. The CDR3 region is CASSKRLTGPSSGNTIYF. CDR3 nucleotide sequence: TGTGCCAGCAGCAAACGGTTAACAGGTCCTTCCTCTGGAAACACCATATATTTT.

This chain uses TRBV7-9 with TRBJ2-7; possibly TRBD1 or TRBD2 for D (5 bases each). Trimming took 2 bases from V and 0 from J, leaving 11 bases between them. The CDR3 is made up of 15 amino acids. Per the germline V gene, CDR1 is SEHNR and CDR2 is FQNEAQ (reference sequence). The CDR3 DNA is TGTGCCAGCAGCTTAACTGTTGGGACCTCCTACGAGCAGTACTTC. It yields the protein CASSLTVGTSYEQYF.

The J gene is TRBJ2-3, the V gene TRBV28; possible D gene TRBD2, 5 bases. The CDR3 loop spans 15 amino acids. The V end was cut by 2 bases, the J end by 1 base, with 10 bases between. The germline V gene has CDR1 MDHEN and CDR2 SYDVKM. CDR3 nucleotides: TGTGCCAGCAGTTTAGTAAGCGGAGGCACAGATACGCAGTATTTT. This codes for CASSLVSGGTDTQYF.